Below are 26 T cell receptor beta chains sequenced from a single sample in a study of T cell responses to AZD1222 COVID-19 vaccine. Sequencing was performed with immunoSEQ multiplex PCR; in TCRdb, only in-frame clones are kept and a portion is missing. The data contain about 150,000 clones, approximately 90% of them singletons. Sequences were derived from peripheral blood, sampled on day 0 of AZD1222 vaccination. Receptors were obtained from an adult in good health.

The gene calls are TRBV7-2 and TRBJ2-2; D is unresolved. Germline CDR1 reads SGHTA; CDR2 reads FQGNSA. The CDR3 contains 14 residues. The ends were cut back, 5 bases at V and 5 bases at J, with 12 bases in the middle. The CDR3: CASSPKARTGELFF. CDR3 bases: TGTGCCAGCAGCCCGAAGGCCCGGACCGGGGAGCTGTTTTTT.

This chain joins TRBV4-1 and TRBJ2-7, with a weak D call TRBD1 (6 bases). With 4 bases removed from V and 3 bases from J, the gap between germline ends came to 16 bases. CDR1 is MGHRA, CDR2 YSYEKL, per germline. This CDR3 comprises 15 residues. The CDR3 DNA reads as TGCGCCAGCAGCCGCAACCGGGACAAAGTCTACGAGCAGTACTTC. This encodes CASSRNRDKVYEQYF.

Worth noting for this clone: At one boundary the junction diverges from the germline segment, which might be a read error. The rearrangement joins TRBV7-7 to TRBJ2-3, with 8 bases that match TRBD2. This CDR3 contains 15 residues. Germline lookup yields CDR1 SSHAT and CDR2 FNYEAQ (reference sequence). The CDR3 loop is CASSLLAGHTDTQYF. CDR3 nucleotide sequence: TGTGCTAGCAGCCTCTTAGCGGGACACACAGATACGCAGTATTTT.

This rearrangement joins TRBV10-2 to TRBJ2-2, with 8 bases that match TRBD1. Germline V CDR1 and CDR2: WSHSY, SAAADI. CDR3 size: 17 residues. J was trimmed by 4 bases and V by 7 bases; bases with no gene match: 14. CDR3 residues: CASTPTPDGTGTGELFF. In nucleotides, the CDR3 is TGCGCCAGCACCCCCACGCCGGACGGGACAGGCACCGGGGAGCTGTTTTTT.

J is TRBJ1-2 and V is TRBV7-2; 8 bases line up with TRBD1. Trimming at V came to 5 bases and at J to 2 bases, leaving 7 bases not matched to a gene. The CDR3 length is 15 residues. CDR1 and CDR2 from the germline V gene are SGHTA and FQGNSA. CDR3 protein: CASSRTGSLNYGYTF. In DNA, the CDR3 is TGTGCCAGCAGCCGGACAGGGTCGTTGAACTATGGCTACACCTTC.

The chain joins TRBV6-8 to TRBJ2-7; a possible D gene is TRBD1 (7 bases). Trimming left V 7 bases short and J 1 base short, with 29 bases between. The CDR3 contains 19 residues. Germline V gives CDR1 MNHGY, CDR2 SAAAGT. The CDR3 loop reads CASILRPDRLGAGSYEQYF. The DNA of the CDR3 is TGTGCCAGCATTTTAAGGCCGGACAGGTTAGGCGCGGGGTCCTACGAGCAGTACTTC.

The chain recombines TRBV6-5 with TRBJ2-7; 7 nucleotides align to TRBD1. This CDR3 has 14 residues. The germline gives CDR1 MNHEY, CDR2 SVGAGI. Germline trimming cut 1 base from V and 0 bases from J; bases unmatched to any gene: 0. The CDR3 sequence: CASSYWTGSYEQYF. CDR3 nucleotide sequence: TGTGCCAGCAGTTACTGGACAGGCTCCTACGAGCAGTACTTC.

The chain uses TRBV5-1 and TRBJ2-3; 8 nucleotides align to TRBD1. The CDR3 runs to 18 residues. Germline assignment: CDR1 SGHRS and CDR2 YFSETQ. Trimming at V came to 0 bases and at J to 6 bases, leaving 15 bases not matched to a gene. The CDR3 nucleotides are TGCGCCAGCAGCTTGGGGTCTTACAGGGGGAGGTTCAGGGATACGCAGTATTTT. Translated, it gives CASSLGSYRGRFRDTQYF.

The chain joins TRBV18 to TRBJ1-1; TRBD1 matches 7 bases. The CDR3 spans 16 residues. The germline V gene encodes CDR1 KGHSH and CDR2 LQKENI. J lost 0 bases, V lost 4 bases, and 8 bases had no gene match. The chain's CDR3 is CASSQTGTPMNTEAFF. In DNA form, the CDR3 reads TGTGCCAGCTCACAGACAGGGACCCCAATGAACACTGAAGCTTTCTTT.

The chain combines TRBV9 with TRBJ2-1; D is tentatively TRBD1 or TRBD2 (5 bases each). Germline CDR1 is SGDLS and CDR2 is YYNGEE. Trimming cost V 0 bases and J 8 bases, with 18 bases left between them. CDR3 size: 16 residues. The CDR3 DNA follows: TGTGCCAGCAGCGTAGCCCCAGGACTCGGGGCCGATGAGCAGTTCTTC. Its protein product is CASSVAPGLGADEQFF.

V and J are TRBV5-1 and TRBJ1-1, with a tentative D call TRBD1 (5 bases). Per germline, CDR1 SGHRS and CDR2 YFSETQ. Trimming stripped 1 base from V and 7 bases from J, with 8 bases between. CDR3 length: 12 residues. This CDR3 reads CASSLSGLEAFF. CDR3 nucleotides: TGCGCCAGCAGCTTGTCAGGGCTTGAAGCTTTCTTT.

V usage is TRBV28 and J usage is TRBJ2-7, with D possibly matching TRBD1 (6 bases). CDR1 is MDHEN and CDR2 is SYDVKM in the germline V gene. This CDR3 comprises 15 residues. Trimming removed 5 bases from V and 5 bases from J, with 19 bases in between. The CDR3 DNA follows: TGTGCCAGCAGTCCTCGGGACACCATAAGCAACGAGCAGTACTTC. It specifies CASSPRDTISNEQYF.

The rearrangement links TRBV6-6 to TRBJ1-1; no clear D. The CDR3 runs to 13 residues. Looked up from germline, CDR1 is MNHNY and CDR2 is SVGAGI (reference sequence). Trimming stripped 10 bases from V and 0 bases from J, with 12 bases between. Here the CDR3 reads CATKGSMNTEAFF. The CDR3 DNA reads as TGTGCCACCAAAGGCAGTATGAACACTGAAGCTTTCTTT.

The genes are TRBV19 and TRBJ2-7; TRBD1 matches at 10 bases. The CDR3 extends over 14 amino acids. In germline, CDR1 is LNHDA, CDR2 SQIVND (reference sequence). With V trimmed by 7 bases and J by 2 bases, 5 bases remained unmatched. The CDR3, as DNA: TGTGCCAGTAAACGGGACAGGGGACCCTACGAGCAGTACTTC. Protein sequence: CASKRDRGPYEQYF.

The chain is built from TRBV28 and TRBJ2-3; TRBD2 might be the D (5 bases). The CDR3 covers 15 residues. The germline V gene has CDR1 MDHEN and CDR2 SYDVKM. Trimming left V 3 bases short and J 0 bases short, with 10 bases between. CDR3 region: CASSFRGSSTDTQYF. The CDR3 nucleotides are TGTGCCAGCAGTTTTAGAGGGTCTAGCACAGATACGCAGTATTTT. Full variable domain (missing parts from reference TRBV28 and TRBJ2-3): DVKVTQSSRYLVKRTGEKVFLECVQDMDHENMFWYRQDPGLGLRLIYFSYDVKMKEKGDIPEGYSVSREKKERFSLILESASTNQTSMYLCASSFRGSSTDTQYFGPGTRLTVL.

The V and J genes are TRBV7-9 and TRBJ2-2, with a tentative D call TRBD2 (6 bases). The CDR3 consists of 15 residues. Germline V CDR1 and CDR2: SEHNR, FQNEAQ (reference sequence). The V gene lost 5 bases and the J gene lost 6 bases, with 16 bases spanning the gap. The CDR3 nucleotides read TGTGCCAGCAGCAGCCGGGACGGGGGATCCGGGGAGCTGTTTTTT. This translates into CASSSRDGGSGELFF.

The V and J genes are TRBV3-1 (or the pseudogene TRBV3-2) and TRBJ2-3, with no clear D. The V end lost 4 bases, the J end lost 1 base, and 6 bases lay between the germline ends. The CDR3 covers 13 residues. The germline V gene has CDR1 LGHDT and CDR2 YNNKEL (reference sequence). CDR3 in DNA: TGTGCCAGCAGCCGACGAGGCACAGATACGCAGTATTTT. Translation: CASSRRGTDTQYF.

V is TRBV5-4 and J is TRBJ1-1, with 11 bases aligning to TRBD1. The germline V gene has CDR1 SGHNT and CDR2 YYREEE (reference sequence). The CDR3 is 15 amino acids. The junction had 5 bases not matched to a gene; V was cut back by 2 bases and J by 5 bases. The CDR3 nucleotides read TGTGCCAGCAGCTTACCGGGACAGGGGGGAACTGAAGCTTTCTTT. Translating it yields CASSLPGQGGTEAFF.

The rearrangement uses TRBV12-3 or TRBV12-4 and TRBJ2-1; 8 bases line up with TRBD2. The CDR3 consists of 11 residues. The V and J ends lost 6 bases and 12 bases, in that order; junction bases with no gene match: 4. As DNA, the CDR3 is TGTGCCAGCAGCCCGGGGGGGAGGCAGTTCTTC. Its translation: CASSPGGRQFF.

This chain links TRBV6-2 or TRBV6-3 with TRBJ1-1; the D is unclear. V shed 4 bases and J shed 4 bases, with 7 bases lying between them. The germline CDR1 and CDR2 sequences are MNHEY and SVGEGT. This CDR3 is built from 12 residues. CDR3 sequence: CASSSWGTEAFF. Written as DNA, the CDR3 is TGTGCCAGCAGTTCTTGGGGCACTGAAGCTTTCTTT.

The rearrangement joins TRBV28 to TRBJ1-5, with unresolved D. V was clipped by 3 bases and J by 2 bases, with 5 bases between them. The CDR3 sequence is 13 residues long. Germline assignment: CDR1 MDHEN and CDR2 SYDVKM. The CDR3 reads CASSLQGNQPQHF. The CDR3 nucleotides are TGTGCCAGCAGTTTGCAGGGCAATCAGCCCCAGCATTTT.

The chain employs TRBV27 and TRBJ1-1; D not certain. Germline values: CDR1 MNHEY, CDR2 SMNVEV (reference sequence). The CDR3 runs 13 residues. Between the trimmed V and J ends, which lost 2 bases and 6 bases, there was a span of 10 bases. This chain's CDR3 is CASSLTTRAEAFF. The DNA of the CDR3 is TGTGCCAGCAGTTTAACGACCCGAGCTGAAGCTTTCTTT.

The chain uses TRBV28 and TRBJ2-5, with 7 bases matching TRBD1. Germline loops: CDR1 MDHEN, CDR2 SYDVKM. The junction had 8 bases not matched to a gene; V was cut back by 5 bases and J by 5 bases. The CDR3 sequence is 14 residues long. CDR3 DNA sequence: TGTGCCAGCAGTCAGACAGGGTGGGACGAGACCCAGTACTTC. It specifies CASSQTGWDETQYF.

J is TRBJ1-1 and V is TRBV2; 7 positions agree with TRBD1. The CDR3 runs to 15 residues. Germline values: CDR1 SNHLY, CDR2 FYNNEI. J lost 5 bases, V lost 6 bases, and 12 bases had no gene match. The CDR3 here is CASRKGQQEGTEAFF. In nucleotides, the CDR3 is TGTGCCAGCAGGAAGGGACAGCAAGAGGGGACTGAAGCTTTCTTT.

This rearrangement joins TRBV6-5 to TRBJ2-1; TRBD2 aligns across 7 bases. V shed 6 bases, J shed 0 bases, and the junction held 5 bases outside the gene matches. Per the germline V gene, CDR1 is MNHEY and CDR2 is SVGAGI. This CDR3 region has 15 residues. The CDR3 spells CASSLTGGSYNEQFF. In nucleotides, the CDR3 is TGTGCCAGCAGCCTTACGGGAGGCTCCTACAATGAGCAGTTCTTC.

V and J are TRBV28 and TRBJ2-2; no reliable D call. Deletions cut 7 bases from V and 0 bases from J, with 9 bases between. Germline V gene data show CDR1 as MDHEN and CDR2 as SYDVKM. This CDR3 region has 14 residues. The CDR3 protein is CASKVLSNTGELFF. In DNA, the CDR3 is TGTGCCAGCAAAGTTCTTTCGAACACCGGGGAGCTGTTTTTT.